The next 25 T cell receptor beta chains were all read from a single sample in a study of T cells in Graves' hyperthyroidism and ophthalmopathy (dated by TCRdb to between 2018 and 2021). The library was generated by multiplex PCR. Reads for this sample came from an Illumina HiSeq 2000. Amplification of TCR beta CDR3 regions was carried out from RNA transcripts. For the first round of RT-PCR on the TCR CDR3, the HTBI primer set was used together with the Qiagen OneStep RT-PCR kit. The public reads were reprocessed in TCRdb via fastp at Q25 and MiXCR, keeping in-frame beta chains. A single entry per CDR3 protein holds the most common genes and DNA from its merged rows. Within this sample are 300,000 to 450,000 distinct CDR3 sequences, with approximately 13% of them counted one time only. The leading ten clones occupy 11% of the sample. Sequenced input: blood. The receptors shown here come from a woman aged 60-75 years with Graves' hyperthyroidism.

The chain combines TRBV11-2 with TRBJ2-1, with no clear D. Germline V gene sequence: CDR1 SGHAT, CDR2 FQNNGV. There are 13 residues in the CDR3. V shed 2 bases and J shed 6 bases, with 8 bases lying between them. CDR3: CASSLISLNEQFF. For the CDR3, the DNA is TGTGCCAGCAGCTTAATCTCTCTCAATGAGCAGTTCTTC.

This chain's CDR3 is CASSQDVWTGLTGELFF. The CDR3 DNA reads TGTGCCAGCAGCCAAGATGTATGGACAGGGCTCACCGGGGAGCTGTTTTTT. The chain carries TRBV11-2 and TRBJ2-2; TRBD1 agrees at 8 bases. There are 17 residues in the CDR3. Germline CDR1 is SGHAT and CDR2 is FQNNGV. Trimming removed 5 bases from V and 4 bases from J; junction bases left unmatched: 12. The full variable domain, in which reference TRBV11-2 and TRBJ2-2 provide the parts outside the CDR3, is EAGVAQSPRYKIIEKRQSVAFWCNPISGHATLYWYQQILGQGPKLLIQFQNNGVVDDSQLPKDRFSAERLKGVDSTLKIQPAKLEDSAVYLCASSQDVWTGLTGELFFGEGSRLTVL.

The count of this clonotype is one. A read error may produce the germline difference seen at one junction end. The V and J genes are TRBV24-1 and TRBJ1-5; 7 positions agree with TRBD1. This CDR3 has 15 residues. Germline CDR1 is KGHDR and CDR2 is SFDVKD. In nucleotides, the CDR3 is TGTGCCACCGAGGGGGGGGAAGGGGGCAATCAGCCCCGGCATTTT. It encodes CATEGGEGGNQPRHF.

The table lists this clonotype with a few counts. The chain carries TRBV9 and TRBJ2-1; 9 bases agree with TRBD2. V trimming: 0 bases; J trimming: 9 bases; junction bases outside the gene matches: 7. Germline assignment: CDR1 SGDLS and CDR2 YYNGEE. CDR3 length: 15 residues. The CDR3 spells CASSVAPLAGSEQFF. In DNA form, the CDR3 reads TGTGCCAGCAGCGTAGCCCCGCTAGCGGGAAGTGAGCAGTTCTTC.

This clonotype was seen only once. This chain connects TRBV11-2 to TRBJ2-1; D gene unclear. Germline-derived CDR1 and CDR2 are SGHAT and FQNNGV. The length of the CDR3 is 14 residues. Deletions cut 1 base from V and 6 bases from J, with 10 bases between. The chain's CDR3 is CASSLGTAGNEQFF. The CDR3 DNA follows: TGTGCCAGCAGCTTAGGGACGGCAGGCAATGAGCAGTTCTTC. Looking up the rest from reference TRBV11-2 and TRBJ2-1 gives the full variable domain: EAGVAQSPRYKIIEKRQSVAFWCNPISGHATLYWYQQILGQGPKLLIQFQNNGVVDDSQLPKDRFSAERLKGVDSTLKIQPAKLEDSAVYLCASSLGTAGNEQFFGPGTRLTVL.

The chain uses TRBV5-4 and TRBJ1-1; possibly TRBD1 for D (5 bases). Germline V gene sequence: CDR1 SGHNT, CDR2 YYREEE (reference sequence). The CDR3 has 15 residues. V was clipped by 0 bases and J by 4 bases, with 13 bases between them. As DNA, the CDR3 is TGTGCCAGCAGCTTGGCCGGCGGGGGACGCACTGAAGCTTTCTTT. Translation gives CASSLAGGGRTEAFF. The full variable domain, its missing parts supplied by reference TRBV5-4 and TRBJ1-1, is ETGVTQSPTHLIKTRGQQVTLRCSSQSGHNTVSWYQQALGQGPQFIFQYYREEENGRGNFPPRFSGLQFPNYSSELNVNALELDDSALYLCASSLAGGGRTEAFFGQGTRLTVV.

The J gene is TRBJ2-7, the V gene TRBV19; the match to TRBD1 covers 11 bases. V was clipped by 3 bases and J by 5 bases; unmatched bases: 3. CDR1 and CDR2 (germline): LNHDA, SQIVND (reference sequence). This CDR3 contains 14 residues. CDR3 DNA sequence: TGTGCCAGTAGTATTTTGGACAGGGGGCACGAGCAGTACTTC. Encoded protein: CASSILDRGHEQYF.

This clonotype has only a few counts. This chain connects TRBV19 to TRBJ2-1; the match to TRBD2 covers 9 bases. With 4 bases clipped from V and 8 bases from J, the junction kept 9 bases outside the gene matches. From germline, CDR1 is LNHDA and CDR2 SQIVND (reference sequence). CDR3 length equals 15 residues. The CDR3, as DNA: TGTGCCAGTAGTACTGGGGCGGGAGGGCCCTATGAGCAGTTCTTC. Translation gives CASSTGAGGPYEQFF. Full variable domain (missing parts from reference TRBV19 and TRBJ2-1): DGGITQSPKYLFRKEGQNVTLSCEQNLNHDAMYWYRQDPGQGLRLIYYSQIVNDFQKGDIAEGYSVSREKKESFPLTVTSAQKNPTAFYLCASSTGAGGPYEQFFGPGTRLTVL.

In its sample, this clonotype was seen many times. The chain is built from TRBV29-1 and TRBJ1-1; D remains unclear. Trimming took off 4 bases at V and 6 bases at J, with 12 bases between the two ends. From germline, CDR1 is SQVTM and CDR2 ANQGSEA. The CDR3 has 12 residues. The DNA for the CDR3 is TGCAGCGTTGTCAAATTTAGCGCTGAAGCTTTCTTT. It specifies CSVVKFSAEAFF.

Remarks on this clonotype: Possible read error: a much larger clone is one base away. The chain uses TRBV11-2 and TRBJ2-1; D tentatively reads TRBD1 or TRBD2 (5 bases each). V lost 0 bases to trimming and J lost 9 bases, with 12 bases between them. CDR3 length equals 14 residues. Germline assignment: CDR1 SGHAT and CDR2 FQNNGV. The CDR3, as DNA: TGTGCCAGCAGCTTAGAGGACACTAGGGGTGAGCAGTTCTTC. As protein: CASSLEDTRGEQFF. Based on the CDR3 plus reference TRBV11-2 and TRBJ2-1, the full variable domain is EAGVAQSPRYKIIEKRQSVAFWCNPISGHATLYWYQQILGQGPKLLIQFQNNGVVDDSQLPKDRFSAERLKGVDSTLKIQPAKLEDSAVYLCASSLEDTRGEQFFGPGTRLTVL.

The rearrangement links TRBV29-1 to TRBJ1-1, with D possibly matching TRBD1 (6 bases). Germline V lookup: CDR1 SQVTM, CDR2 ANQGSEA. The length of the CDR3 is 13 residues. V was pared by 5 bases and J by 1 base, with 11 bases between. CDR3 in amino acids: CSVRRGPNTEAFF. The CDR3 DNA is TGCAGCGTTCGACGGGGGCCGAACACTGAAGCTTTCTTT.

At least ten counts were recorded for this clonotype. CDR3 nucleotides: TGTGCCAGCACGAGGCGGACCAATCAGCCCCAGCATTTT. Translating gives CASTRRTNQPQHF. V usage is TRBV12-3 or TRBV12-4 and J usage is TRBJ1-5; D call uncertain. The germline V and J ends were trimmed by 7 bases and 3 bases, with 10 bases remaining between them. This CDR3 has 13 amino acids.

The chain has TRBV11-2 and TRBJ1-3; unclear D gene. The CDR3 is 11 residues long. Germline V gene data show CDR1 as SGHAT and CDR2 as FQNNGV. The CDR3 coding sequence is TGTGGGTCCGGCCCTGGAAACACCATATATTTT. It specifies CGSGPGNTIYF. The whole variable domain, remainder taken from reference TRBV11-2 and TRBJ1-3, is EAGVAQSPRYKIIEKRQSVAFWCNPISGHATLYWYQQILGQGPKLLIQFQNNGVVDDSQLPKDRFSAERLKGVDSTLKIQPAKLEDSAVYLCGSGPGNTIYFGEGSWLTVV.

V usage is TRBV10-3 and J usage is TRBJ1-4; the D gene is possibly TRBD1 (5 bases). Trimming shortened V by 0 bases and J by 5 bases, and 7 bases separated the two germline ends. The CDR3 consists of 14 residues. The germline gives CDR1 ENHRY, CDR2 SYGVKD. The CDR3 DNA is TGTGCCATCAGTGAGTCAGGGGTAAATGAAAAACTGTTTTTT. As protein: CAISESGVNEKLFF.

This clonotype occurred many times. The J gene is TRBJ1-1, the V gene TRBV6-6, with TRBD1 matching over 9 bases. V shed 2 bases, J shed 4 bases, and the junction held 5 bases outside the gene matches. Per germline, CDR1 MNHNY and CDR2 SVGAGI (reference sequence). The CDR3 is 15 amino acids. Here the CDR3 DNA reads TGTGCCAGCAGTTACGGGACAGGGCTAGGCACTGAAGCTTTCTTT. Translation: CASSYGTGLGTEAFF.

This clonotype has at least ten counts. The rearrangement links TRBV5-1 to TRBJ2-3; 15 bases agree with TRBD2. This CDR3 contains 17 residues. V shed 0 bases, J shed 7 bases, and the junction held 6 bases outside the gene matches. In germline, CDR1 is SGHRS, CDR2 YFSETQ. CDR3 nucleotides: TGCGCCAGCAGCTTGGCTTCCGGGACTAGCGGGAGGAATACGCAGTATTTT. This encodes CASSLASGTSGRNTQYF.

This clonotype has at least ten counts. This chain connects TRBV20-1 to TRBJ2-3, with 7 positions matching TRBD2. This CDR3 has 15 amino acids. Germline assignment: CDR1 DFQATT and CDR2 SNEGSKA (reference sequence). V lost 4 bases to trimming and J lost 3 bases; unmatched junction nucleotides: 10. The CDR3 protein is CSATLWREWTDTQYF. The DNA for the CDR3 is TGCAGTGCTACCCTTTGGCGGGAGTGGACAGATACGCAGTATTTT.

This clonotype was detected many times. The rearrangement uses TRBV3-1 and TRBJ2-5; TRBD1 agrees at 9 bases. Looked up from germline, CDR1 is LGHDT and CDR2 is YNNKEL (reference sequence). Trimming cost V 3 bases and J 10 bases; bases outside gene matches: 6. This CDR3 is 13 amino acids long. CDR3 amino acids: CASSQLTGGIQYF. In DNA form, the CDR3 reads TGTGCCAGCAGCCAGCTAACAGGGGGCATCCAGTACTTC.

This clonotype was observed at least ten times. The chain employs TRBV5-4 and TRBJ2-7, with TRBD2 matching over 7 bases. CDR3 length: 15 residues. Germline CDR1 reads SGHNT; CDR2 reads YYREEE (reference sequence). Germline trimming cut 3 bases from V and 4 bases from J; bases unmatched to any gene: 10. The CDR3: CASSSTKAGAYEQYF. As DNA, the CDR3 is TGTGCCAGCAGCTCGACGAAGGCGGGAGCGTACGAGCAGTACTTC.

In this sample, this clonotype turned up a few times. The limits of the CDR3 on the DNA are not certain, so only TCRdb's listed CDR3 is given. The genes are TRBV24-1 and TRBJ1-5; TRBD1, as called in the table, went unchecked against the DNA. Germline values: CDR1 KGHDR, CDR2 SFDVKD. 20 amino acids form the CDR3, both terminal residues included. The CDR3 loop reads CATDERWPKQSAPAFWSQHF.

This CDR3 is CASSTTGGVDTQYF. The DNA of the CDR3 is TGCGCCAGCAGCACGACAGGGGGCGTAGATACGCAGTATTTT. The chain has TRBV5-1 and TRBJ2-3, with 10 bases that match TRBD1. The CDR3 contains 14 residues. Trimming cost V 4 bases and J 5 bases; bases outside gene matches: 4. Germline lookup yields CDR1 SGHRS and CDR2 YFSETQ.

This clonotype appeared many times. The CDR3 protein is CSAFGTGGRETQYF. CDR3 coding DNA: TGCAGTGCTTTCGGGACAGGGGGCAGAGAGACCCAGTACTTC. This sequence joins TRBV20-1 and TRBJ2-5, with 12 bases lining up with TRBD1. Germline V gene lookup returns CDR1 DFQATT and CDR2 SNEGSKA (reference sequence). The CDR3 is 14 residues long. The ends lost 5 bases at V and 4 bases at J; junction bases unmatched: 5.

This clonotype was detected ten times or more. J is TRBJ1-5 and V is TRBV2; D unresolved. The germline V gene has CDR1 SNHLY and CDR2 FYNNEI. The CDR3 is made up of 12 amino acids. V was pared by 6 bases and J by 6 bases, with 9 bases between. The CDR3 region is CASSLVGQPQHF. Here the CDR3 DNA reads TGTGCCAGCAGCCTGGTCGGTCAGCCCCAGCATTTT.

In its sample, this clonotype was seen many times. This chain uses TRBV27 with TRBJ2-1, with D perhaps matching TRBD1 (5 bases). V lost 8 bases to trimming and J lost 3 bases, with 11 bases between them. Germline V gene lookup returns CDR1 MNHEY and CDR2 SMNVEV (reference sequence). The CDR3 extends over 13 amino acids. The CDR3 protein is CASRTGGYNEQFF. CDR3 DNA sequence: TGTGCCAGCCGAACAGGCGGCTACAATGAGCAGTTCTTC.

The rearrangement uses TRBV5-1 and TRBJ2-2; D unresolved. This CDR3 has 16 residues. V was pared by 0 bases and J by 3 bases, with 12 bases between. Germline V gives CDR1 SGHRS, CDR2 YFSETQ. The CDR3: CASSLAPSGHTGELFF. CDR3 nucleotides: TGCGCCAGCAGCTTGGCCCCGAGTGGGCACACCGGGGAGCTGTTTTTT. The entire variable domain, with the rest obtained from reference TRBV5-1 and TRBJ2-2, is as follows: KAGVTQTPRYLIKTRGQQVTLSCSPISGHRSVSWYQQTPGQGLQFLFEYFSETQRNKGNFPGRFSGRQFSNSRSEMNVSTLELGDSALYLCASSLAPSGHTGELFFGEGSRLTVL.